This T cell receptor beta chain comes out of a study of T cells after posttransplantation cyclophosphamide. General observations from the study: Recipient CMV seropositivity and CMV reactivation strongly tracked TRB clonality. Donor-recipient repertoire similarity was low at 1-2 months, rising over year one. TRB overlap between skin or GI tissue T cells and blood was limited.

This related bone marrow graft donor gave peripheral blood on the day of marrow donation. Trimming at V came to 6 bases and at J to 6 bases, leaving 9 bases not matched to a gene. Looked up from germline, CDR1 is MNHEY and CDR2 is SVGAGI. The CDR3 totals 14 residues. This clone was observed many times. Its antigen is still unknown. Using immunoSEQ multiplex PCR, the repertoire was profiled, and TCRdb retains in-frame clones only, with some absent. In total the sample includes 25,000 to 30,000 clones, none of them seen once. The chain uses TRBV6-5 and TRBJ1-1; 8 bases align to TRBD1. The sequenced sample was PBMCs. The source is a man in his fifties or sixties in good health, CMV-negative, and a related stem cell transplant donor. CDR3 sequence (DNA): TGTGCCAGCAGGGCTCAGGGGGCCAAGGCTGAAGCTTTCTTT. It encodes CASRAQGAKAEAFF.